A single sample gave rise to the 14 T cell receptor beta chains below, sequenced in a study of blood T cell repertoires in COVID-19. Some clones are missing from TCRdb's copy, which holds only in-frame ones; the method was immunoSEQ multiplex PCR. The top ten clones hold approximately 6.1% of a sample with roughly 220,000 clones, under 90% of them seen once. Sequenced sample: peripheral blood. Receptors were obtained from a man older than 75 with acute or convalescent COVID-19.

This clone showed up just once. CDR3 sequence (DNA): TGTGCCATCAGTCCTAGCGGGAGCGGTGAGACCCAGTACTTC. Its protein is CAISPSGSGETQYF. The chain is built from TRBV10-3 and TRBJ2-5, with 10 bases identical to TRBD2. V shed 5 bases and J 5 bases; nucleotides not matched to a gene: 5. The CDR3 has 14 residues. Germline loops: CDR1 ENHRY, CDR2 SYGVKD.

J is TRBJ2-7 and V is TRBV2; 8 bases line up with TRBD2. V lost 6 bases and J lost 1; bases outside the gene matches: 5. The CDR3 is made up of 14 amino acids. The germline V gene encodes CDR1 SNHLY and CDR2 FYNNEI. The CDR3, as DNA: TGTGCCAGCAGATGGACTAGCCAATCCTACGAGCAGTACGTC. It codes for CASRWTSQSYEQYV.

The chain couples TRBV4-1 to TRBJ2-1; 10 nucleotides match TRBD2. V trimming: 0 bases; J trimming: 6 bases; junction bases outside the gene matches: 5. There are 16 residues in the CDR3. CDR1 MGHRA and CDR2 YSYEKL come from the germline V gene. CDR3 DNA sequence: TGCGCCAGCAGCCAAGACAGGACTAGCGGCTCCAATGAGCAGTTCTTC. This encodes CASSQDRTSGSNEQFF.

The chain employs TRBV11-1 and TRBJ2-2; D is perhaps TRBD1 (6 bases). The V and J ends lost 4 bases and 1 base respectively, with 13 bases between them. The CDR3 is 16 amino acids. CDR1 and CDR2 from the germline V gene are SGHAT and FQDESV (reference sequence). Here the CDR3 reads CASSYLPGQNTGELFF. As DNA, the CDR3 is TGTGCCAGCAGCTACCTACCGGGACAGAACACCGGGGAGCTGTTTTTT.

The rearrangement links TRBV10-1 to TRBJ1-3; the D gene is possibly TRBD1 (5 bases). V lost 0 bases and J 1 base, leaving 7 bases between the germline ends. Germline CDR1 WNHNN, CDR2 SYGVQD (reference sequence). The CDR3 has 15 residues. The CDR3 bases are TGCGCCAGCAGTGAGTCTGGGGCGTCTGGAAACACCATATATTTT. It encodes CASSESGASGNTIYF.

This rearrangement joins TRBV7-6 to TRBJ2-3; 7 bases are shared with TRBD1. The J segment lost 8 bases and the V segment lost 5 bases, leaving 4 bases of the junction unmatched. The germline CDR1 and CDR2 sequences are SGHVS and FNYEAQ. This CDR3 region has 12 residues. As DNA, the CDR3 is TGTGCCAGCAGCCAGGGACAGCTTACGCAGTATTTT. Translating it yields CASSQGQLTQYF. Full variable domain (remainder filled in from reference TRBV7-6 and TRBJ2-3): GAGVSQSPRYKVTKRGQDVALRCDPISGHVSLYWYRQALGQGPEFLTYFNYEAQQDKSGLPNDRFSAERPEGSISTLTIQRTEQRDSAMYRCASSQGQLTQYFGPGTRLTVL.

The gene calls are TRBV27 and TRBJ2-1, with D perhaps matching TRBD2 (6 bases). With 3 bases removed from V and 6 bases from J, the gap between germline ends came to 21 bases. Germline V CDR1 and CDR2: MNHEY, SMNVEV (reference sequence). CDR3 length equals 17 residues. The CDR3 reads CASSLGFGGLGGNEQFF. The CDR3 bases are TGTGCCAGCAGTTTGGGGTTCGGCGGGCTGGGGGGCAATGAGCAGTTCTTC.

The V gene is TRBV7-3, the J gene TRBJ1-2; TRBD1 matches 12 bases. There are 16 residues in the CDR3. V lost 3 bases and J lost 6; bases outside the gene matches: 8. Germline lookup yields CDR1 SGHTA and CDR2 FQGTGA. The CDR3: CASSLGQGAGGNGYTF. In DNA form, the CDR3 reads TGTGCCAGCAGCTTGGGACAGGGGGCCGGGGGAAATGGCTACACCTTC.

V usage is TRBV29-1 and J usage is TRBJ1-2, with D possibly being TRBD1 (6 bases). V shed 6 bases and J shed 5 bases, with 19 bases lying between them. Germline V gene data show CDR1 as SQVTM and CDR2 as ANQGSEA. The length of the CDR3 is 14 residues. The CDR3 reads CSVVRGGLNYGYTF. The CDR3 DNA reads TGCAGCGTAGTTCGGGGGGGGCTAAATTATGGCTACACCTTC. The full variable domain, with the rest looked up from reference TRBV29-1 and TRBJ1-2, is SAVISQKPSRDICQRGTSLTIQCQVDSQVTMMFWYRQQPGQSLTLIATANQGSEATYESGFVIDKFPISRPNLTFSTLTVSNMSPEDSSIYLCSVVRGGLNYGYTFGSGTRLTVV.

This clone was found a few times. The chain carries TRBV4-2 and TRBJ1-1; D remains ambiguous. The CDR3 runs 15 residues. V gave up 0 bases and J gave up 1 base, with 9 bases separating them. Germline V gene sequence: CDR1 LGHNA, CDR2 YNFKEQ. CDR3 bases: TGTGCCAGCAGCCAAGAGGACCGGGGGAACACTGAAGCTTTCTTT. Amino acid sequence: CASSQEDRGNTEAFF.

This chain uses TRBV19 with TRBJ1-5; TRBD1 agrees at 7 bases. Germline V gene lookup returns CDR1 LNHDA and CDR2 SQIVND (reference sequence). The CDR3 has 14 residues. The junction had 3 bases not matched to a gene; V was cut back by 3 bases and J by 4 bases. CDR3: CASSITGENQPQHF. CDR3 sequence (DNA): TGTGCCAGTAGTATTACAGGGGAGAATCAGCCCCAGCATTTT.

This chain connects TRBV27 to TRBJ1-1; possible D gene TRBD1, 6 bases. CDR1 is MNHEY and CDR2 is SMNVEV in the germline V gene (reference sequence). The V end was cut by 7 bases, the J end by 0 bases, with 9 bases between. This CDR3 is 13 amino acids long. The CDR3 DNA is TGTGCCAGCATCAGGGGTTTGAACACTGAAGCTTTCTTT. This codes for CASIRGLNTEAFF.

The chain combines TRBV10-2 with TRBJ2-1; 8 positions agree with TRBD1. V shed 2 bases, J shed 6 bases, and the junction held 6 bases outside the gene matches. CDR3 length: 15 amino acids. Germline V gene sequence: CDR1 WSHSY, CDR2 SAAADI. This CDR3 reads CASSEVGQGSNEQFF. The CDR3, as DNA: TGCGCCAGCAGTGAGGTCGGACAGGGTTCCAATGAGCAGTTCTTC.

This sequence joins TRBV5-1 and TRBJ2-1; D is unresolved. This CDR3 is 13 amino acids long. Between the trimmed V and J ends, which lost 0 bases and 4 bases, there was a span of 5 bases. CDR1 SGHRS and CDR2 YFSETQ come from the germline V gene. The DNA for the CDR3 is TGCGCCAGCAGCTTGGTTCAGTACAATGAGCAGTTCTTC. Amino acid sequence: CASSLVQYNEQFF.